The following is a TCR beta chain sequence with its context. The sample comes from a study of CD8 T cells in acute hepatitis C reinfection. Clones were read by immunoSEQ multiplex PCR, and TCRdb kept only the in-frame ones, dropping some. The sample consists of around 34,000 clones, 85% to 90% of them appearing once. Time point described: naive CD8 control sorted from an acute-time-point sample. This CDR3 has 12 residues. Trimming took 1 base from V and 3 from J, leaving 2 bases between them. Germline assignment: CDR1 SEHNR and CDR2 FQNEAQ (reference sequence). Sequencing was performed on naive CD8+ T cells from PBMCs. The chain joins TRBV7-9 to TRBJ2-3; D uncertain. This clonotype was sampled from a man aged 30 to 39 with chronic hepatitis C. The CDR3 sequence is CASSLGTDTQYF. DNA for the CDR3: TGTGCCAGCAGCTTAGGGACAGATACGCAGTATTTT.